The 26 T cell receptor beta chains below all came from one sample that was sequenced in a study of PD-L1 blockade in urothelial cancer. Sequencing used immunoSEQ multiplex PCR; TCRdb keeps in-frame clones, though not all of them. The sample records under 3,000 clones, 37% being singletons. Here the sequenced sample was tumor tissue, taken before atezolizumab (anti-PD-L1) treatment. Receptor source: a man aged 60 to 75 with urothelial cancer.

This clone was seen more than once but under ten times. The chain recombines TRBV11-3 with TRBJ1-1; D remains ambiguous. The CDR3 spans 14 residues. Germline-derived CDR1 and CDR2 are SGHNT and YENEEA. Trimming pared 5 bases from V and 2 bases from J, leaving 12 bases between. CDR3 loop: CASSPVVINTEAFF. The CDR3, as DNA: TGTGCCAGCAGCCCAGTAGTAATAAACACTGAAGCTTTCTTT.

This clone was found a few times. X shows a residue whose base was not read or is ambiguous. The chain recombines TRBV30 with TRBJ2-5; no clear D. This CDR3 region has 12 residues. Trimming left V 5 bases short and J 5 bases short, with 12 bases between. Germline assignment: CDR1 GTSNPN and CDR2 SVGIG (reference sequence). In DNA, the CDR3 is TGTGCCTGGGGCCCCAGTGRGGAGACCCAGTACTTC. Protein: CAWGPSXETQYF.

The rearrangement uses TRBV7-6 and TRBJ1-1; D not resolved. Between the trimmed V and J ends, which lost 3 bases and 0 bases, there was a span of 8 bases. The germline CDR1 and CDR2 sequences are SGHVS and FNYEAQ. This CDR3 region has 14 residues. This CDR3 is CASSLAPMNTEAFF. The DNA for the CDR3 is TGTGCCAGCAGCTTGGCTCCTATGAACACTGAAGCTTTCTTT.

The chain links TRBV5-1 to TRBJ2-6; D perhaps matches TRBD2 (5 bases). The V and J ends lost 4 bases and 0 bases respectively, with 11 bases between them. There are 16 residues in the CDR3. Germline V gives CDR1 SGHRS, CDR2 YFSETQ. The CDR3 region has the DNA TGCGCCAGCAGCCTCGGACGGGGCTCTGGGGCCAACGTCCTGACTTTC. This encodes CASSLGRGSGANVLTF.

This sequence joins TRBV19 and TRBJ2-3; 13 bases line up with TRBD2. The CDR3 is 13 amino acids. In germline, CDR1 is LNHDA, CDR2 SQIVND (reference sequence). V dropped 9 bases and J dropped 6; count of bases not matched to a gene: 3. CDR3 coding DNA: TGTGCCAGCGGACTAGCGGGAGCCGATACGCAGTATTTT. This translates into CASGLAGADTQYF.

There are a few counts of this clone. This chain uses TRBV28 with TRBJ2-7; 7 positions match TRBD2. CDR3 length equals 13 residues. The germline V gene encodes CDR1 MDHEN and CDR2 SYDVKM. Germline trimming cut 7 bases from V and 6 bases from J; bases unmatched to any gene: 9. The CDR3 is CASIQSGASEQYF. For the CDR3, the DNA is TGTGCCAGCATTCAGAGCGGGGCCTCCGAGCAGTACTTC.

The CDR3 coding sequence is TGCAGCGTTGAACTTGGGACAGACACTGAAGCTTTCTTT. Encoded protein: CSVELGTDTEAFF. The gene calls are TRBV29-1 and TRBJ1-1, with 7 bases fitting TRBD1. The length of the CDR3 is 13 residues. Germline loops: CDR1 SQVTM, CDR2 ANQGSEA. V was pared by 2 bases and J by 3 bases, with 3 bases of the junction left unmatched.

This chain connects TRBV15 to TRBJ2-5; 7 nucleotides agree with TRBD1. J gave up 2 bases and V 5 bases, and 8 bases lay outside the gene matches. Germline V lookup: CDR1 LNHNV, CDR2 YYDKDF (reference sequence). CDR3 size: 15 residues. CDR3: CATSSPLTGQETQYF. The CDR3 bases are TGTGCCACCAGCTCACCCCTGACAGGGCAAGAGACCCAGTACTTC. The complete variable domain, with remaining parts taken from reference TRBV15 and TRBJ2-5, reads DAMVIQNPRYQVTQFGKPVTLSCSQTLNHNVMYWYQQKSSQAPKLLFHYYDKDFNNEADTPDNFQSRRPNTSFCFLDIRSPGLGDTAMYLCATSSPLTGQETQYFGPGTRLLVL.

This rearrangement joins TRBV19 to TRBJ2-1; 11 nucleotides match TRBD2. In germline, CDR1 is LNHDA, CDR2 SQIVND (reference sequence). The CDR3 is 15 amino acids. V shed 5 bases, J shed 2 bases, and the junction held 2 bases outside the gene matches. The CDR3 DNA reads TGTGCCAGTAGTGAGACTAGCGGGGCCTACAATGAGCAGTTCTTC. Amino acid sequence: CASSETSGAYNEQFF. Variable domain in full (rest from reference TRBV19 and TRBJ2-1): DGGITQSPKYLFRKEGQNVTLSCEQNLNHDAMYWYRQDPGQGLRLIYYSQIVNDFQKGDIAEGYSVSREKKESFPLTVTSAQKNPTAFYLCASSETSGAYNEQFFGPGTRLTVL.

The chain recombines TRBV19 with TRBJ1-4; D may be TRBD1 (5 bases). This CDR3 spans 15 amino acids. Trimming removed 2 bases at V and 5 bases at J, with 12 bases between. Germline-derived CDR1 and CDR2 are LNHDA and SQIVND (reference sequence). The CDR3: CASSIKGAGNEKLFF. CDR3 nucleotide sequence: TGTGCCAGTAGTATAAAAGGGGCAGGGAATGAAAAACTGTTTTTT.

This chain connects TRBV19 to TRBJ2-5; 12 bases line up with TRBD1. The CDR3 is 17 amino acids. The V and J ends lost 8 bases and 5 bases, in that order; junction bases with no gene match: 15. The germline CDR1 and CDR2 sequences are LNHDA and SQIVND (reference sequence). DNA for the CDR3: TGTGCCAGTTCTAAGGGGGACAGGGGGCTTGGCTGGGAGACCCAGTACTTC. Translated, it gives CASSKGDRGLGWETQYF.

V gene TRBV19 combines with J gene TRBJ2-3, with D possibly TRBD2 on 6 matching bases. The CDR3 is 16 amino acids. Trimming stripped 7 bases from V and 6 bases from J, with 23 bases between. Per germline, CDR1 LNHDA and CDR2 SQIVND (reference sequence). CDR3 DNA: TGTGCCAGTAATGAGTGGGGCGGGACCGCCATGGATACGCAGTATTTT. Translating gives CASNEWGGTAMDTQYF.

J is TRBJ1-5 and V is TRBV19, with no clear D. Looked up from germline, CDR1 is LNHDA and CDR2 is SQIVND (reference sequence). Trimming pared 1 base from V and 4 bases from J, leaving 2 bases between. The CDR3 spans 12 residues. CDR3 nucleotides: TGTGCCAGTAGTATAGGTAATCAGCCCCAGCATTTT. Amino acid sequence: CASSIGNQPQHF.

The V and J genes are TRBV29-1 and TRBJ1-1; D unclear. With 4 bases removed from V and 1 base from J, the gap between germline ends came to 13 bases. Germline loops: CDR1 SQVTM, CDR2 ANQGSEA. CDR3 length: 14 amino acids. The CDR3 is CSVALGPGNTEAFF. Written as DNA, the CDR3 is TGCAGCGTTGCCCTCGGGCCCGGGAACACTGAAGCTTTCTTT.

The rearrangement uses TRBV12-5 and TRBJ2-1; possible D gene TRBD2, 5 bases. V was cut by 1 base and J by 9 bases, with 10 bases left in between. The CDR3 totals 13 residues. CDR1 and CDR2 (germline): LGHNT, FRNRAP. CDR3 region: CASGLGGSVEQFF. Written as DNA, the CDR3 is TGTGCTAGTGGTTTGGGCGGTAGCGTTGAGCAGTTCTTC.

J is TRBJ1-3 and V is TRBV19, with D unclear. CDR1 is LNHDA and CDR2 is SQIVND in the germline V gene (reference sequence). The CDR3 extends over 14 amino acids. The V end lost 3 bases, the J end lost 3 bases, and 9 bases lay between the germline ends. The CDR3 spells CASSIMGIGNTIYF. In nucleotides, the CDR3 is TGTGCCAGTAGTATCATGGGCATTGGAAACACCATATATTTT.

CDR3 sequence (DNA): TGTGCCAGCCGCAACGGACAGAACACCGGGGAGCTGTTTTTT. This sequence encodes CASRNGQNTGELFF. The V call is TRBV6-7, the J call TRBJ2-2; D is possibly TRBD1 (5 bases). TRBV6-7 qualifies as an ORF whose function is uncertain. The CDR3 covers 14 residues. V lost 8 bases to trimming and J lost 1 base, with 11 bases between them.

This clone was found once. The V gene is TRBV18, the J gene TRBJ1-3; 9 bases line up with TRBD1. The CDR3 spans 15 residues. Germline V gene data show CDR1 as KGHSH and CDR2 as LQKENI. After removal of 3 bases from V and 4 bases from J, the junction contained 4 bases not matched to a gene. The CDR3: CASSPGQGGGNTIYF. In DNA form, the CDR3 reads TGTGCCAGCTCACCGGGACAGGGAGGCGGAAACACCATATATTTT.

Only a few counts were recorded for this clone. The chain links TRBV28 to TRBJ1-6, with 12 positions matching TRBD1. The CDR3 has 18 amino acids. Germline CDR1 MDHEN, CDR2 SYDVKM. V gave up 4 bases and J gave up 7 bases; unmatched junction bases: 11. The CDR3 nucleotides read TGTGCCAGCAGTTCCGGCGTGGGGACAGGGGGCTTCAATTCACCCCTCCACTTT. Protein: CASSSGVGTGGFNSPLHF.

This rearrangement joins TRBV14 to TRBJ1-6, with a possible D match to TRBD1 (5 bases). V lost 1 base and J 9 bases, leaving 13 bases between the germline ends. CDR3 length equals 15 residues. Germline V gene lookup returns CDR1 SGHDN and CDR2 FVKESK. CDR3 sequence (DNA): TGTGCCAGCAGCCAAGGAGGGGCTAGTGGTTCACCCCTCCACTTT. Amino acid sequence: CASSQGGASGSPLHF.

This clone has only a few counts. The rearrangement uses TRBV28 and TRBJ1-1; D ambiguous. Germline assignment: CDR1 MDHEN and CDR2 SYDVKM. The V end was cut by 1 base, the J end by 4 bases, with 7 bases between. The CDR3 sequence is 13 residues long. CDR3 region: CASSLSAPTEAFF. CDR3 bases: TGTGCCAGCAGTTTATCGGCCCCCACTGAAGCTTTCTTT.

The chain recombines TRBV11-3 with TRBJ2-2; D may be TRBD2 (5 bases). The germline V gene encodes CDR1 SGHNT and CDR2 YENEEA. This CDR3 region has 17 residues. The germline V and J ends were trimmed by 6 bases and 3 bases, with 20 bases remaining between them. CDR3 in amino acids: CASSNMLWVGDTGELFF. As DNA, the CDR3 is TGTGCCAGCAGTAACATGCTCTGGGTGGGAGACACCGGGGAGCTGTTTTTT.

J is TRBJ1-5 and V is TRBV28; the match to TRBD1 covers 8 bases. Germline V gene sequence: CDR1 MDHEN, CDR2 SYDVKM. This CDR3 is built from 15 residues. V shed 7 bases, J shed 7 bases, and the junction held 12 bases outside the gene matches. The CDR3 here is CASTFPGQGRQPQHF. The CDR3 bases are TGTGCCAGCACTTTTCCCGGACAGGGTCGCCAGCCCCAGCATTTT.

The CDR3 DNA sequence: TGTGCCAGCAGGGATGAAAGGACTCCGCTCTCCTACGAGCAGTACTTC. Translating gives CASRDERTPLSYEQYF. The chain is built from TRBV6-8 and TRBJ2-7; a possible D gene is TRBD2 (5 bases). V gave up 6 bases and J gave up 0 bases, with 18 bases separating them. The germline V gene has CDR1 MNHGY and CDR2 SAAAGT. The CDR3 runs to 16 residues.

V usage is TRBV14 and J usage is TRBJ1-1, with TRBD1 as a possible D gene (6 bases). Germline-derived CDR1 and CDR2 are SGHDN and FVKESK. The length of the CDR3 is 11 residues. The V end was cut by 5 bases, the J end by 9 bases, with 10 bases between. CDR3 DNA sequence: TGTGCCAGCAGCGGTACAGGGAAAGCTTTCTTT. Its protein is CASSGTGKAFF. The whole variable domain, filled in from reference TRBV14 and TRBJ1-1, reads EAGVTQFPSHSVIEKGQTVTLRCDPISGHDNLYWYRRVMGKEIKFLLHFVKESKQDESGMPNNRFLAERTGGTYSTLKVQPAELEDSGVYFCASSGTGKAFFGQGTRLTVV.

This chain uses TRBV28 with TRBJ2-5, with D perhaps TRBD2 (5 bases). Germline values: CDR1 MDHEN, CDR2 SYDVKM. The CDR3 extends over 12 amino acids. Trimming took off 4 bases at V and 7 bases at J, with 10 bases between the two ends. CDR3 nucleotide sequence: TGTGCCAGCAGTTGGGAGTTAGGGACCCAGTACTTC. Translation gives CASSWELGTQYF.